The 20 T cell receptor beta chains given below trace back to one sample, sequenced in a study of shared clonotypes between healthy human individuals. The assay was immunoSEQ multiplex PCR, and TCRdb's table has in-frame clones only and misses some. The sample gives around 1.9 million clones, around 93% of which show up once; 1.5% to 2% is in the top ten. Terminally differentiated effector memory CD45RA+ cells were left out of the naive CD8 fraction, which was CD45RO-negative and positively selected for CCR7. Specimen: naive CD8+ T cells from PBMCs. The receptors come from a young man in good health. Some clones in this sample may be carry-over from other donors' samples.

This chain links TRBV7-6 with TRBJ2-7; D may be TRBD2 (5 bases). There are 15 residues in the CDR3. Germline lookup yields CDR1 SGHVS and CDR2 FNYEAQ. Trimming stripped 6 bases from V and 4 bases from J, with 19 bases between. The CDR3 nucleotides are TGTGCCAGCAGTCCTGCGACTACCCGACGGTACGAGCAGTACTTC. Translated: CASSPATTRRYEQYF.

The chain is built from TRBV4-1 and TRBJ1-5; D may be TRBD1 (5 bases). Germline values: CDR1 MGHRA, CDR2 YSYEKL. The V end lost 1 base, the J end lost 9 bases, and 19 bases lay between the germline ends. There are 16 residues in the CDR3. Here the CDR3 reads CASSQATGLRHGPQHF. DNA of the CDR3: TGCGCCAGCAGCCAAGCCACGGGGCTACGTCATGGGCCCCAGCATTTT.

CDR3 residues: CASSLSKPAYNEQFF. The CDR3 bases are TGCGCCAGCAGCCTGAGTAAGCCCGCCTACAATGAGCAGTTCTTC. This chain connects TRBV5-1 to TRBJ2-1, with D unresolved. The V and J ends lost 4 bases and 2 bases respectively, with 13 bases between them. The length of the CDR3 is 15 residues. CDR1 SGHRS and CDR2 YFSETQ come from the germline V gene.

The V and J genes are TRBV6-1 and TRBJ1-2; TRBD1 might be the D (5 bases). The V and J ends lost 6 bases and 4 bases respectively, with 12 bases between them. The CDR3 covers 13 residues. Germline CDR1 reads MNHNS; CDR2 reads SASEGT. The CDR3 DNA sequence: TGTGCCAGCAGCCCCGGGGCAGCCTATGGCTACACCTTC. Its protein product is CASSPGAAYGYTF.

This clone is a singleton in its sample. The CDR3 DNA follows: TGTGCCAGCAGTTCTAACAGGGCCGAGCAGTACTTC. Amino acid sequence: CASSSNRAEQYF. The V and J genes are TRBV7-9 and TRBJ2-7; D possibly corresponds to TRBD1 (6 bases). Germline V lookup: CDR1 SEHNR, CDR2 FQNEAQ (reference sequence). The CDR3 has 12 amino acids. The V gene lost 6 bases and the J gene lost 6 bases, with 12 bases spanning the gap.

The chain uses TRBV27 and TRBJ2-3, with D perhaps matching TRBD2 (6 bases). CDR3 length: 15 amino acids. The V end was cut by 8 bases, the J end by 4 bases, with 19 bases between. Germline V gene lookup returns CDR1 MNHEY and CDR2 SMNVEV (reference sequence). CDR3 DNA: TGTGCCAGCCGAGTCGGGGACTGGGTCCCAGATACGCAGTATTTT. This translates into CASRVGDWVPDTQYF.

The chain uses TRBV28 and TRBJ2-1, with 13 nucleotides matching TRBD2. The CDR3 loop spans 16 amino acids. The ends lost 4 bases at V and 8 bases at J; junction bases unmatched: 8. Germline lookup yields CDR1 MDHEN and CDR2 SYDVKM. The CDR3 sequence is CASSSRTSGRFYEQFF. CDR3 in DNA: TGTGCCAGCAGTTCCCGGACTAGCGGGAGATTCTATGAGCAGTTCTTC.

This clone has just a few counts. The gene calls are TRBV19 and TRBJ1-1; no clear D. Germline CDR1 LNHDA, CDR2 SQIVND (reference sequence). Trimming shortened V by 2 bases and J by 11 bases, and 9 bases separated the two germline ends. This CDR3 comprises 11 residues. CDR3 in amino acids: CASSIPGRAFF. The CDR3 DNA follows: TGTGCCAGTAGTATACCAGGCCGTGCTTTCTTT.

This sequence joins TRBV7-9 and TRBJ2-4, with D possibly being TRBD1 or TRBD2 (5 bases each). Germline CDR1 is SEHNR and CDR2 is FQNEAQ (reference sequence). This CDR3 contains 16 residues. The V end was cut by 5 bases, the J end by 4 bases, with 18 bases between. CDR3 in amino acids: CASSGNSYEGKNIQYF. CDR3 coding DNA: TGTGCCAGCAGCGGAAACAGCTACGAGGGGAAAAACATTCAGTACTTC.

As to this clone: Other DNA sequences from this sample encode an identical CDR3 as well. CDR3 loop: CASSVPGQGNTEAFF. DNA of the CDR3: TGTGCCAGCAGCGTCCCGGGACAGGGGAACACTGAAGCTTTCTTT. This sequence joins TRBV9 and TRBJ1-1; 9 bases match TRBD1. Germline V gives CDR1 SGDLS, CDR2 YYNGEE. V lost 2 bases and J lost 1; bases outside the gene matches: 3. This CDR3 region has 15 residues.

The chain employs TRBV27 and TRBJ1-2, with 8 positions matching TRBD1. The germline V gene encodes CDR1 MNHEY and CDR2 SMNVEV (reference sequence). This CDR3 spans 12 amino acids. Germline trimming cut 7 bases from V and 10 bases from J; bases unmatched to any gene: 8. The CDR3 region is CASKRTGYSYTF. The CDR3 nucleotides read TGTGCCAGCAAAAGGACAGGGTATTCCTACACCTTC.

This chain uses TRBV5-1 with TRBJ1-1; D possibly corresponds to TRBD1 (5 bases). V was clipped by 5 bases and J by 4 bases, with 12 bases between them. The CDR3 covers 13 residues. Germline-derived CDR1 and CDR2 are SGHRS and YFSETQ. The CDR3 sequence: CASRPTGVTEAFF. The CDR3 nucleotides read TGCGCCAGCAGACCTACGGGGGTCACTGAAGCTTTCTTT.

In this sample, this clone turned up once. The chain carries TRBV7-9 and TRBJ2-5; tentative D call: TRBD1 (5 bases). Trimming left V 5 bases short and J 2 bases short, with 15 bases between. Germline assignment: CDR1 SEHNR and CDR2 FQNEAQ (reference sequence). CDR3 size: 15 residues. Here the CDR3 DNA reads TGTGCCAGCAGCAAACCTCCCGCAGGGCAAGAGACCCAGTACTTC. As protein: CASSKPPAGQETQYF.

The chain links TRBV4-1 to TRBJ2-1; TRBD2 is a possible D gene (5 bases). Germline-derived CDR1 and CDR2 are MGHRA and YSYEKL. V dropped 0 bases and J dropped 9 bases, with 18 bases sitting between them. The CDR3 sequence is 16 residues long. The CDR3: CASSQDPTGWVIEQFF. CDR3 sequence (DNA): TGCGCCAGCAGCCAAGATCCGACGGGATGGGTAATTGAGCAGTTCTTC.

CDR3 sequence: CASSLRGDRAYEQYF. For the CDR3, the DNA is TGTGCCAGCAGCCTGAGGGGTGACAGGGCCTACGAGCAGTACTTC. The chain links TRBV6-1 to TRBJ2-7, with 7 bases aligning to TRBD1. Unmatched junction bases numbered 10, after V lost 6 bases and J lost 2 bases. Germline V gene sequence: CDR1 MNHNS, CDR2 SASEGT. The CDR3 consists of 15 residues.

The chain links TRBV28 to TRBJ2-2, with D possibly being TRBD1 or TRBD2 (6 bases each). Germline CDR1 reads MDHEN; CDR2 reads SYDVKM. The CDR3 has 15 residues. Trimming pared 3 bases from V and 5 bases from J, leaving 13 bases between. The CDR3 sequence: CASSLGGEFTGELFF. CDR3 nucleotide sequence: TGTGCCAGCAGTTTGGGGGGCGAATTTACCGGGGAGCTGTTTTTT.

The rearrangement uses TRBV30 and TRBJ2-7; 14 nucleotides line up with TRBD2. The CDR3 runs to 15 residues. J lost 6 bases, V lost 6 bases, and 10 bases had no gene match. Germline V lookup: CDR1 GTSNPN, CDR2 SVGIG (reference sequence). DNA of the CDR3: TGTGCCTGTTCCGGACTAGCGGGAGGAGTAGCCGAGCAGTACTTC. Its translation: CACSGLAGGVAEQYF.

The genes are TRBV7-3 and TRBJ2-1; no clear D. Looked up from germline, CDR1 is SGHTA and CDR2 is FQGTGA. CDR3 size: 14 residues. V was trimmed by 6 bases and J by 0 bases, leaving 9 bases between them. The CDR3 region has the DNA TGTGCCAGCAGTCTCCAGCTCTCCTACAATGAGCAGTTCTTC. Protein product: CASSLQLSYNEQFF.

The chain is built from TRBV6-1 and TRBJ2-5, with 8 bases matching TRBD1. Germline V gene lookup returns CDR1 MNHNS and CDR2 SASEGT. V was pared by 5 bases and J by 4 bases, with 9 bases of the junction left unmatched. This CDR3 has 15 amino acids. The CDR3 DNA reads TGTGCCAGCAGTCCCCGACAGGGGTGGTTAGAGACCCAGTACTTC. It yields the protein CASSPRQGWLETQYF.

This chain uses TRBV28 with TRBJ2-5, with D possibly TRBD1 on 6 matching bases. The V end was cut by 2 bases, the J end by 5 bases, with 9 bases between. Germline CDR1 MDHEN, CDR2 SYDVKM. The CDR3 has 13 amino acids. CDR3 coding DNA: TGTGCCAGCAGTTTACCAGGGGCCGAGACCCAGTACTTC. Translated, it gives CASSLPGAETQYF.